The 25 T cell receptor beta chains listed next were all sequenced from one sample in a study of shared clonotypes between healthy human individuals. Here immunoSEQ multiplex PCR was the method, and the copy in TCRdb shows in-frame clones only, minus some. The sample has around 83,000 clones; about 61% are singletons. Sequenced input: memory CD8+ T cells sorted from blood. Subset meaning: CD45RO+ cells pooled with CCR7-negative TemRA cells. The receptors here all came from a man younger than 45 in good health.

This clone is a singleton in its sample. The chain couples TRBV4-1 to TRBJ1-1, with D possibly TRBD1 on 5 matching bases. CDR1 and CDR2 from the germline V gene are MGHRA and YSYEKL. V gave up 0 bases and J gave up 11 bases, with 16 bases separating them. The CDR3 contains 14 residues. CDR3 sequence reads: CASSQDLGQVQAFF. CDR3 DNA: TGCGCCAGCAGCCAAGATCTGGGGCAGGTACAGGCTTTCTTT.

This chain links TRBV21-1 with TRBJ1-2. TRBV21-1 is marked as a pseudogene. The CDR3 sequence is 15 residues long. CDR3 sequence (DNA): TGTGCCAGCAGCGGGCAGGAGGGGCGTAGGTATGGCTACACCTTC. This sequence encodes CASSGQEGRRYGYTF.

The chain couples TRBV5-4 to TRBJ2-5, with 11 positions matching TRBD2. The V segment lost 2 bases and the J segment 5 bases; nucleotides outside the gene matches: 5. The CDR3 spans 15 residues. CDR1 is SGHNT, CDR2 YYREEE, per germline (reference sequence). This chain's CDR3 is CASSFLAGGRETQYF. In nucleotides, the CDR3 is TGTGCCAGCAGCTTTCTAGCGGGAGGCAGGGAGACCCAGTACTTC.

The chain is built from TRBV15 and TRBJ2-1; TRBD1 might be the D (5 bases). From germline, CDR1 is LNHNV and CDR2 YYDKDF (reference sequence). CDR3 size: 15 residues. The V end lost 1 base, the J end lost 3 bases, and 10 bases lay between the germline ends. The CDR3 DNA sequence: TGTGCCACCAGCAGAGTTTACCAGGGCTACAATGAGCAGTTCTTC. Translated, it gives CATSRVYQGYNEQFF.

This chain connects TRBV28 to TRBJ2-6; D is unclear. V was clipped by 5 bases and J by 5 bases, with 22 bases between them. CDR1 is MDHEN and CDR2 is SYDVKM in the germline V gene. This CDR3 spans 18 amino acids. Here the CDR3 DNA reads TGTGCCAGCAGTGTCAGGCTTTTGACACAAAGTCGGGCCAACGTCCTGACTTTC. Protein: CASSVRLLTQSRANVLTF.

This chain uses TRBV29-1 with TRBJ2-1, with TRBD1 matching 12 bases. From germline, CDR1 is SQVTM and CDR2 ANQGSEA. The CDR3 covers 12 residues. V shed 7 bases and J 11 bases; nucleotides not matched to a gene: 6. CDR3: CSDGTGGEKQFF. The DNA of the CDR3 is TGCAGCGATGGGACAGGGGGCGAGAAGCAGTTCTTC.

This chain uses TRBV9 with TRBJ1-2; D ambiguous. The CDR3 is 13 residues long. Per the germline V gene, CDR1 is SGDLS and CDR2 is YYNGEE. Trimming removed 0 bases from V and 8 bases from J, with 11 bases in between. The CDR3 bases are TGTGCCAGCAGCGTAGCCGGGTTCTTGGGCTACACCTTC. It translates to CASSVAGFLGYTF.

The chain joins TRBV15 to TRBJ1-3; the D gene is possibly TRBD1 (5 bases). V lost 4 bases and J 0 bases, leaving 22 bases between the germline ends. The CDR3 has 19 residues. Germline V gene sequence: CDR1 LNHNV, CDR2 YYDKDF (reference sequence). In DNA, the CDR3 is TGTGCCACCAGCATGATGGCTTGGGGCAGGTACTTCTCTGGAAACACCATATATTTT. It encodes CATSMMAWGRYFSGNTIYF.

This clone came up once. The rearrangement joins TRBV28 to TRBJ1-3; 7 bases agree with TRBD1. V gave up 0 bases and J gave up 3 bases; unmatched junction bases: 11. Germline V CDR1 and CDR2: MDHEN, SYDVKM. The CDR3 runs 18 residues. The CDR3 is CASSLWSWRTGGGNTIYF. As DNA, the CDR3 is TGTGCCAGCAGTTTATGGAGCTGGAGGACAGGCGGTGGAAACACCATATATTTT.

In DNA form, the CDR3 reads TGTGCCAGCAGCGGGACTAGCGGAACCTACGAGCAGTACTTC. It translates to CASSGTSGTYEQYF. The V and J genes are TRBV5-4 and TRBJ2-7; TRBD2 aligns across 11 bases. The CDR3 sequence is 14 residues long. Germline values: CDR1 SGHNT, CDR2 YYREEE (reference sequence). V lost 4 bases to trimming and J lost 2 bases; unmatched junction nucleotides: 2. The variable domain in full, completed from reference TRBV5-4 and TRBJ2-7, reads ETGVTQSPTHLIKTRGQQVTLRCSSQSGHNTVSWYQQALGQGPQFIFQYYREEENGRGNFPPRFSGLQFPNYSSELNVNALELDDSALYLCASSGTSGTYEQYFGPGTRLTVT.

With respect to this clone: This CDR3 is also generated by other DNA sequences in the sample. The V call is TRBV9, the J call TRBJ2-3; either TRBD1 or TRBD2 may fit D (6 bases each). V was trimmed by 2 bases and J by 6 bases, leaving 16 bases between them. This CDR3 region has 15 residues. From germline, CDR1 is SGDLS and CDR2 YYNGEE. CDR3 sequence reads: CASSVSGRGADTQYF. CDR3 nucleotides: TGTGCCAGCAGCGTTAGCGGAAGGGGGGCGGATACGCAGTATTTT.

This clone came up a few times. This sample also contains other DNA sequences that code for the same CDR3. The chain uses TRBV28 and TRBJ2-7; D ambiguous. Germline CDR1 reads MDHEN; CDR2 reads SYDVKM. This CDR3 has 12 residues. V dropped 6 bases and J dropped 2 bases, with 8 bases sitting between them. CDR3 amino acids: CASSHITYEQYF. CDR3 DNA sequence: TGTGCCAGCAGCCACATCACCTACGAGCAGTACTTC.

This clone was seen ten or more times. V usage is TRBV14 and J usage is TRBJ2-2, with D uncertain. Trimming shortened V by 4 bases and J by 7 bases, and 4 bases separated the two germline ends. The CDR3 is 11 residues long. Germline CDR1 and CDR2: SGHDN and FVKESK. CDR3 nucleotide sequence: TGTGCCAGCAGCCCGGGCGGGGAGCTGTTTTTT. Its translation is CASSPGGELFF.

In its sample, this clone was seen once. The genes are TRBV25-1 and TRBJ2-7; 12 bases are a match to TRBD2. Germline values: CDR1 MGHDK, CDR2 SYGVNS. This CDR3 has 17 residues. V shed 6 bases, J shed 1 base, and the junction held 10 bases outside the gene matches. CDR3 in amino acids: CASSPRTSGTLSYEQYF. CDR3 in DNA: TGTGCCAGCAGCCCGCGGACTAGCGGGACCCTATCCTACGAGCAGTACTTC.

This clone was detected a few times. The J gene is TRBJ2-7, the V gene TRBV27; D is undetermined. Deletions cut 5 bases from V and 2 bases from J, with 16 bases between. This CDR3 spans 15 amino acids. Germline values: CDR1 MNHEY, CDR2 SMNVEV (reference sequence). The CDR3 DNA sequence: TGTGCCAGCAGTCGTAAGGGTTTAGGAACCTACGAGCAGTACTTC. This translates into CASSRKGLGTYEQYF.

Comments on this clone: A much larger clonotype is one base distant, so this may be a read error. This rearrangement joins TRBV7-3 to TRBJ2-2; D not certain. The length of the CDR3 is 11 residues. V lost 4 bases and J lost 7, with 4 bases in between. Germline loops: CDR1 SGHTA, CDR2 FQGTGA. The CDR3 sequence is CASSSGGELFF. CDR3 in DNA: TGTGCCAGCAGCTCGGGCGGGGAGCTGTTTTTT. The whole variable domain, filled in from reference TRBV7-3 and TRBJ2-2, reads GAGVSQTPSNKVTEKGKYVELRCDPISGHTALYWYRQSLGQGPEFLIYFQGTGAADDSGLPNDRFFAVRPEGSVSTLKIQRTERGDSAVYLCASSSGGELFFGEGSRLTVL.

The chain links TRBV4-3 to TRBJ2-1; TRBD1 matches at 7 bases. The V and J ends lost 4 bases and 4 bases, in that order; junction bases with no gene match: 7. This CDR3 contains 15 residues. Germline CDR1 and CDR2: LGHNA and YSLEER. CDR3 in amino acids: CASSLRDSGYNEQFF. The CDR3 nucleotides read TGCGCCAGCAGCCTCCGGGACAGTGGATACAATGAGCAGTTCTTC.

J is TRBJ1-1 and V is TRBV6-5; D gene unclear. Trimming left V 8 bases short and J 12 bases short, with 10 bases between. This CDR3 has 9 amino acids. The germline gives CDR1 MNHEY, CDR2 SVGAGI. This CDR3 is CASGWEPFF. The CDR3 region has the DNA TGTGCCAGCGGGTGGGAACCTTTCTTT.

A few counts support this clone. This chain uses TRBV7-6 with TRBJ2-2; 8 bases align to TRBD1. Germline CDR1 SGHVS, CDR2 FNYEAQ. V lost 1 base to trimming and J lost 4 bases; unmatched junction nucleotides: 8. This CDR3 contains 17 residues. In DNA form, the CDR3 reads TGTGCCAGCAGCTTAGGCCCGGGACAGGAGATCACCGGGGAGCTGTTTTTT. It is translated as CASSLGPGQEITGELFF.

This clone was recorded only once. The gene calls are TRBV5-6 and TRBJ2-1; 9 bases align to TRBD2. Germline V gene sequence: CDR1 SGHDT, CDR2 YYEEEE. The trim removed 4 bases at V and 16 bases at J, leaving 24 bases unmatched. The CDR3 runs to 17 residues. CDR3 in DNA: TGTGCCAGCAGCATTCGCGTTGGGGTAGCGGGAGAGAAAATGGGTTTCTTC. This codes for CASSIRVGVAGEKMGFF.

Remarks on this clone: It may be a read error: a sequence one base away is much more abundant. This chain joins TRBV2 and TRBJ2-7; D may be TRBD1 (6 bases). The CDR3 spans 12 residues. CDR1 SNHLY and CDR2 FYNNEI come from the germline V gene. Trimming removed 6 bases from V and 3 bases from J, with 9 bases in between. The CDR3, as DNA: TGTGCCAGCAGGGGGGCAGACTACGAGCAGTACTTC. Amino acid sequence: CASRGADYEQYF.

The rearrangement joins TRBV5-1 to TRBJ2-3; no clear D. This CDR3 contains 18 residues. Germline V CDR1 and CDR2: SGHRS, YFSETQ. Trimming cost V 0 bases and J 0 bases, with 17 bases left between them. CDR3 DNA sequence: TGCGCCAGCAGCTTGGTTTCAGCGCAAATCATGAGCACAGATACGCAGTATTTT. Amino acid sequence: CASSLVSAQIMSTDTQYF.

The chain carries TRBV9 and TRBJ2-1; TRBD2 matches 11 bases. V lost 3 bases and J lost 7; bases outside the gene matches: 9. Germline V gives CDR1 SGDLS, CDR2 YYNGEE. The CDR3 covers 16 residues. CDR3 sequence reads: CASSGSLSGRGNEQFF. CDR3 DNA: TGTGCCAGCAGCGGTTCACTTAGCGGGAGGGGAAATGAGCAGTTCTTC.

CDR3 in DNA: TGCGCCAGCAGCTTGCAGGCGGGCACCGGGGAGCTGTTTTTT. It encodes CASSLQAGTGELFF. The rearrangement uses TRBV5-1 and TRBJ2-2; TRBD2 is a possible D gene (5 bases). The CDR3 has 14 amino acids. Trimming removed 1 base from V and 4 bases from J, with 8 bases in between. Per germline, CDR1 SGHRS and CDR2 YFSETQ.

This sequence joins TRBV7-8 and TRBJ1-4; perhaps TRBD1 as D (5 bases). CDR1 SGHVS and CDR2 FQNEAQ come from the germline V gene. Trimming removed 5 bases at V and 0 bases at J, with 10 bases between. There are 15 residues in the CDR3. This chain's CDR3 is CASSLTAATNEKLFF. In DNA, the CDR3 is TGTGCCAGCAGCCTGACAGCTGCAACTAATGAAAAACTGTTTTTT. Combining the CDR3 with reference TRBV7-8 and TRBJ1-4 gives the whole variable domain GAGVSQSPRYKVAKRGQDVALRCDPISGHVSLFWYQQALGQGPEFLTYFQNEAQLDKSGLPSDRFFAERPEGSVSTLKIQRTQQEDSAVYLCASSLTAATNEKLFFGSGTQLSVL.